One TCR beta chain is described in this entry. This sample is drawn from a study of regulatory and conventional T cells in RAG deficiency. This table comes from immunoSEQ multiplex PCR, and its TCRdb copy is limited to in-frame clones, with some not included. The sample lists 30,000 to 40,000 clones, around nine tenths seen once, with roughly an eighth in the top ten. The germline gives CDR1 SGHDT, CDR2 YYEEEE. This CDR3 has 14 residues. Trimming left V 0 bases short and J 2 bases short, with 9 bases between. These same data were also listed under a study on regulatory T cells. According to that study: Amplification used 52 TRBV primers and 13 TRBJ primers.

The chain has TRBV5-6 and TRBJ2-7; the D gene is possibly TRBD1 (5 bases). The receptor's source is a human donor in good health. Source material: CD8+ T cells sorted from blood. The DNA of the CDR3 is TGTGCCAGCAGCTTGGGCGACAGTACCTACGAGCAGTACTTC. It yields the protein CASSLGDSTYEQYF.